These T cell receptor beta chains were read from a single sample in a study of CD8 T cells in Susac syndrome. One entry per CDR3 protein, called by TCRdb with MiXCR from the immunoSEQ multiplex PCR reads. The sample holds 130,000 to 150,000 distinct CDR3 sequences, approximately 94% seen once. The sequenced material came from CD4+ T cells from PBMCs. The source of these receptors is a human donor with Susac syndrome. Each CDR3 is given with its conserved first and last residue. D genes are given only for firm matches. Size is omitted from some rows. Given values are once, few, many or a class for expanded clones.

clone size	D gene	V gene	J gene	CDR3 protein	CDR3 DNA
-	TRBD2	TRBV12-3/TRBV12-4	TRBJ2-1	CASTFSGSYNNEQFF	TGTGCCAGCACTTTTAGCGGGAGCTACAACAATGAGCAGTTCTTC
-	TRBD1	TRBV5-1	TRBJ2-5	CASSGGQLEETQYF	TGCGCCAGCAGCGGGGGACAGCTGGAGGAGACCCAGTACTTC
-	-	TRBV4-2	TRBJ1-2	CASSQDWKGSNYGYTF	TGTGCCAGCAGCCAAGATTGGAAAGGTTCTAACTATGGCTACACCTTC
-	TRBD1	TRBV12-3/TRBV12-4	TRBJ2-5	CASTRQGTGETQYF	TGTGCCAGCACCCGACAGGGGACAGGAGAGACCCAGTACTTC
-	-	TRBV29-1	TRBJ2-7	CSVVQGTTGEQYF	TGCAGCGTTGTCCAGGGGACCACGGGAGAGCAGTACTTC
-	TRBD1	TRBV20-1	TRBJ2-7	CSANPGQGYEQYF	TGCAGTGCTAACCCGGGACAGGGTTACGAGCAGTACTTC
-	TRBD2	TRBV20-1	TRBJ2-6	CSAREGMGAGGSGANVLTF	TGCAGTGCTAGAGAAGGAATGGGAGCGGGAGGGTCTGGGGCCAACGTCCTGACTTTC
-	-	TRBV12-3/TRBV12-4	TRBJ2-6	CASRYSSGANVLTF	TGTGCCAGCAGATACAGCTCTGGGGCCAACGTCCTGACTTTC
-	-	TRBV7-3	TRBJ2-6	CASSPRDGANVLTF	TGTGCCAGCTCTCCCAGGGACGGGGCCAACGTCCTGACTTTC
once	-	TRBV6-2/TRBV6-3	TRBJ2-7	CASSYFWIGEDEQYF	TGTGCCAGCAGTTACTTTTGGATAGGGGAGGACGAGCAGTACTTC
-	-	TRBV4-1	TRBJ2-3	CASSQEDKSTDTQYF	TGCGCCAGCAGCCAAGAGGACAAGAGCACAGATACGCAGTATTTT